This passage covers 18 T cell receptor beta chains from one sample sequenced in a study of OX40 agonist ivuxolimab in advanced cancers. The repertoire was sequenced with immunoSEQ multiplex PCR; TCRdb's copy has only in-frame clones and lacks some. Of under 70,000 clones listed, more than 80% were seen once; the top ten hold approximately 1.1%. The sample here was CD4+ or CD8+ T cells sorted from blood, taken in a trial of the OX40 agonist ivuxolimab. The receptors come from an adult with an advanced solid tumor such as melanoma, head and neck, liver or kidney cancer.

This sequence joins TRBV7-3 and TRBJ2-6, with a weak D call TRBD1 (6 bases). V shed 5 bases and J shed 4 bases, with 18 bases lying between them. CDR1 is SGHTA and CDR2 is FQGTGA in the germline V gene. The CDR3 runs 17 residues. This CDR3 reads CASSTTGLRSGANVLTF. The CDR3 bases are TGTGCCAGCAGCACAACAGGGTTGCGGTCCGGGGCCAACGTCCTGACTTTC.

The DNA for the CDR3 is TGTGCCTGGGGGACTAGCGGGCAGACCCAGTACTTC. Amino acids: CAWGTSGQTQYF. J is TRBJ2-5 and V is TRBV30; 12 bases agree with TRBD2. The CDR3 runs to 12 residues. Germline CDR1 reads GTSNPN; CDR2 reads SVGIG (reference sequence). After removal of 5 bases from V and 6 bases from J, the junction contained 1 base not matched to a gene.

The chain links TRBV11-2 to TRBJ2-7; weak D call: TRBD2 (5 bases). Deletions cut 0 bases from V and 6 bases from J, with 6 bases between. Germline loops: CDR1 SGHAT, CDR2 FQNNGV. The CDR3 extends over 12 amino acids. CDR3: CASSLDRGEQYF. The CDR3 DNA follows: TGTGCCAGCAGCTTAGATCGGGGCGAGCAGTACTTC.

In this sample, this clone turned up once. The chain is built from TRBV18 and TRBJ2-1, with TRBD2 matching over 9 bases. Looked up from germline, CDR1 is KGHSH and CDR2 is LQKENI. This CDR3 comprises 16 residues. J was trimmed by 9 bases and V by 5 bases; bases with no gene match: 14. The CDR3 region has the DNA TGTGCCAGCTCAGAAAGTAGCGGGAGCCTGATTGCTGAGCAGTTCTTC. Its protein is CASSESSGSLIAEQFF.

The chain couples TRBV30 to TRBJ1-4, with 10 bases matching TRBD1. Germline V gives CDR1 GTSNPN, CDR2 SVGIG (reference sequence). This CDR3 contains 13 residues. The V gene end was trimmed by 8 bases and the J gene end by 8 bases; junction bases not matched to a gene: 8. This CDR3 reads CAAAGTGVEKLFF. The CDR3 coding sequence is TGTGCCGCCGCCGGGACAGGGGTGGAAAAACTGTTTTTT. The variable domain in full, completed from reference TRBV30 and TRBJ1-4, reads SQTIHQWPATLVQPVGSPLSLECTVEGTSNPNLYWYRQAAGRGLQLLFYSVGIGQISSEVPQNLSASRPQDRQFILSSKKLLLSDSGFYLCAAAGTGVEKLFFGSGTQLSVL.

The chain links TRBV6-5 to TRBJ1-5, with 7 positions matching TRBD1. J lost 0 bases, V lost 5 bases, and 4 bases had no gene match. The CDR3 consists of 15 residues. The V gene's germline CDR1 is MNHEY and CDR2 SVGAGI. As DNA, the CDR3 is TGTGCCAGCAGTCCGACAGGGTATAGCAATCAGCCCCAGCATTTT. It yields the protein CASSPTGYSNQPQHF.

V is TRBV5-1 and J is TRBJ2-5; D could derive from TRBD1 or TRBD2 (5 bases each). V was pared by 0 bases and J by 5 bases, with 14 bases between. This CDR3 has 15 amino acids. CDR1 SGHRS and CDR2 YFSETQ come from the germline V gene. CDR3 residues: CASSLAGTSAETQYF. The CDR3 region has the DNA TGCGCCAGCAGCTTGGCCGGGACCTCAGCGGAGACCCAGTACTTC.

This clone was seen more than once but under ten times. This rearrangement joins TRBV30 to TRBJ1-1; D gene unclear. The CDR3 runs to 13 residues. V lost 3 bases and J 3 bases, leaving 11 bases between the germline ends. Germline lookup yields CDR1 GTSNPN and CDR2 SVGIG (reference sequence). CDR3 bases: TGTGCCTGGAGGTACCAGGCAGACACTGAAGCTTTCTTT. It encodes CAWRYQADTEAFF.

The chain joins TRBV6-5 to TRBJ2-7; D ambiguous. The CDR3 runs 14 residues. V lost 5 bases and J lost 3, with 14 bases in between. Germline lookup yields CDR1 MNHEY and CDR2 SVGAGI. The CDR3 region is CASSPEIVSYEQYF. CDR3 coding DNA: TGTGCCAGCAGTCCGGAGATCGTCAGCTACGAGCAGTACTTC.

The V gene is TRBV29-1, the J gene TRBJ2-7; D is undetermined. The ends were cut back, 4 bases at V and 7 bases at J, with 20 bases in the middle. Per germline, CDR1 SQVTM and CDR2 ANQGSEA. This CDR3 is 14 amino acids long. CDR3 DNA: TGCAGCGTTGGATTCGGGTCCTCCATGGGGGAGCAGTACTTC. It codes for CSVGFGSSMGEQYF.

The chain couples TRBV6-1 to TRBJ2-1; 10 bases agree with TRBD2. Germline V gene lookup returns CDR1 MNHNS and CDR2 SASEGT. The CDR3 consists of 15 residues. Unmatched junction bases numbered 7, after V lost 5 bases and J lost 6 bases. The CDR3 DNA follows: TGTGCCAGCAGTCAAACTAGCGGGATTGGCAATGAGCAGTTCTTC. It yields the protein CASSQTSGIGNEQFF.

The chain links TRBV27 to TRBJ2-3; possible D gene TRBD1, 5 bases. V lost 1 base, J lost 3 bases, and 8 bases lay in between. Germline assignment: CDR1 MNHEY and CDR2 SMNVEV (reference sequence). The CDR3 extends over 14 amino acids. The DNA for the CDR3 is TGTGCCAGCAGTTTATATAAGGGGACAGATACGCAGTATTTT. It translates to CASSLYKGTDTQYF.

The chain employs TRBV30 and TRBJ2-1; 7 bases align to TRBD2. V lost 5 bases, J lost 0 bases, and 1 base stayed unmatched. The germline V gene has CDR1 GTSNPN and CDR2 SVGIG (reference sequence). The CDR3 is 13 residues long. In DNA form, the CDR3 reads TGTGCCTGGGGCGGGAGCTCCTACAATGAGCAGTTCTTC. Translated: CAWGGSSYNEQFF.

The rearrangement uses TRBV18 and TRBJ2-7; TRBD1 is a possible D gene (6 bases). V lost 4 bases and J 4 bases, leaving 14 bases between the germline ends. Germline values: CDR1 KGHSH, CDR2 LQKENI. The CDR3 consists of 14 residues. The CDR3 loop reads CASSLQQGKYEQYF. The CDR3 DNA reads TGTGCCAGCTCACTACAACAGGGAAAATACGAGCAGTACTTC.

The rearrangement uses TRBV2 and TRBJ2-7; TRBD2 matches 7 bases. The trim removed 4 bases at V and 0 bases at J, leaving 6 bases unmatched. CDR1 SNHLY and CDR2 FYNNEI come from the germline V gene. This CDR3 spans 15 amino acids. The CDR3 DNA reads as TGTGCCAGCAGTGGCGTGAGCGGGAACTCCTACGAGCAGTACTTC. Encoded protein: CASSGVSGNSYEQYF. Looking up the rest from reference TRBV2 and TRBJ2-7 gives the full variable domain: EPEVTQTPSHQVTQMGQEVILRCVPISNHLYFYWYRQILGQKVEFLVSFYNNEISEKSEIFDDQFSVERPDGSNFTLKIRSTKLEDSAMYFCASSGVSGNSYEQYFGPGTRLTVT.

Only a few counts were recorded for this clone. The chain uses TRBV30 and TRBJ2-1, with D perhaps matching TRBD1 or TRBD2 (5 bases each). This CDR3 has 14 amino acids. V shed 2 bases and J shed 5 bases, with 13 bases lying between them. The germline gives CDR1 GTSNPN, CDR2 SVGIG (reference sequence). The CDR3 loop reads CAWSTLGTDNEQFF. The CDR3, as DNA: TGTGCCTGGAGTACTCTAGGGACGGACAATGAGCAGTTCTTC.

A single count supports this clone. This chain connects TRBV2 to TRBJ1-1, with 9 bases matching TRBD1. Per germline, CDR1 SNHLY and CDR2 FYNNEI. This CDR3 is 16 amino acids long. V lost 7 bases, J lost 4 bases, and 13 bases stayed unmatched. The CDR3 bases are TGTGCCAGCACAAGACAGGGGGTAGTTTTAGGCACTGAAGCTTTCTTT. This gives the protein CASTRQGVVLGTEAFF. The full variable domain, with the rest looked up from reference TRBV2 and TRBJ1-1, is EPEVTQTPSHQVTQMGQEVILRCVPISNHLYFYWYRQILGQKVEFLVSFYNNEISEKSEIFDDQFSVERPDGSNFTLKIRSTKLEDSAMYFCASTRQGVVLGTEAFFGQGTRLTVV.

This rearrangement joins TRBV5-1 to TRBJ2-1; D remains unclear. The CDR3 runs 12 residues. Between the trimmed V and J ends, which lost 4 bases and 13 bases, there was a span of 15 bases. Germline values: CDR1 SGHRS, CDR2 YFSETQ. The CDR3 DNA sequence: TGCGCCAGCAGCACGGACCTAGTGATCCAGTTCTTC. Translated, it gives CASSTDLVIQFF.